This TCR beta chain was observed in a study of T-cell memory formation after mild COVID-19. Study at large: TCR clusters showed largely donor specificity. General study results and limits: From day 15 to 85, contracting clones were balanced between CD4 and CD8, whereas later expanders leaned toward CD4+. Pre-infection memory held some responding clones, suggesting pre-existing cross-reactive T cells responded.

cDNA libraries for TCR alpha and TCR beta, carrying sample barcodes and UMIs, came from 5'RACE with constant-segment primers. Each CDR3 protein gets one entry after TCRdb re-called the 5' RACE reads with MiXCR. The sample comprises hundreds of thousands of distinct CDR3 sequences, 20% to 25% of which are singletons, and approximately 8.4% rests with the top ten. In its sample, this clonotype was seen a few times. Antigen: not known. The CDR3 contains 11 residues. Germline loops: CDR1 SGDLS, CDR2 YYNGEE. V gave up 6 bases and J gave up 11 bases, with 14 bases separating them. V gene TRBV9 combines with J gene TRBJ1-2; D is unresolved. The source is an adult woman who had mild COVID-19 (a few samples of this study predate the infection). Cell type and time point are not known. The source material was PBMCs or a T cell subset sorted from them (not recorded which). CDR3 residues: CASTHDGRYTF. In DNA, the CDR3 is TGTGCCAGCACCCATGACGGGAGGTACACCTTC.